This T cell receptor (beta chain) was captured by sequencing in a study of T cells after yellow fever vaccination. Study-wide results and caveats: Some clonotypes, a small share, were shared between CD4 and CD8 compartments. The secondary response was weaker but peaked faster, day 5 versus 15.

Notes on this clonotype: The antigen remains unidentified.

By 5'RACE template switching, TCR cDNA was produced, with a universal primer site and UMIs added in the process. TCRdb re-called the 5' RACE reads through MiXCR, storing one row per CDR3 protein. Among just under 600,000 distinct CDR3 sequences listed, approximately 13% were seen once. Trimming stripped 2 bases from V and 7 bases from J, with 14 bases between. Looked up from germline, CDR1 is SEHNR and CDR2 is FQNEAQ (reference sequence). The CDR3 runs 15 residues. This TCR derives from a young man who received the YFV17D yellow fever vaccine. The sequences come from PBMCs, collected on the day of the yellow fever booster vaccination. V is TRBV7-9 and J is TRBJ2-2; weak D call: TRBD1 (5 bases). CDR3 nucleotides: TGTGCCAGCAGCTTAAATTCAGGGTCGGGCGGGGAGCTGTTTTTT. Translated, it gives CASSLNSGSGGELFF.